The table lists the clone carrying this TCR beta chain with a few counts. The antigen remains undetermined. This sample stems from a study of beta chain features in type 1 diabetes. Study-level findings and limits: For patients and controls alike, PCR might favor shorter templates to the same degree. All four CD4+ subsets of Type 1 diabetes patients contained TCRB CDR3s that were moderately but significantly shorter.

Expressed TCRB transcripts were sequenced because the isolated RNA had all been reverse transcribed beforehand. Sequenced by immunoSEQ multiplex PCR; TCRdb stores in-frame clones only, minus some. The repertoire holds 500,000 to 850,000 clones, over 13% seen once, with 0.035% to 0.045% in the top ten. CD45RO/CCR7/CD25/CD127/CD95/CD27 staining was used to isolate CD4+ naive, central memory, regulatory and stem cell-like memory cells by sorting. Sequencing used naive CD4+ T cells from blood. The TCR comes from a man between 18 and 35 years old with type 1 diabetes.

CDR3 nucleotides: TGTGCCAGCAGCTTAGTACAGGGAAGCTACGAGCAGTACTTC. It codes for CASSLVQGSYEQYF. The chain recombines TRBV7-6 with TRBJ2-7; D is possibly TRBD1 (6 bases). V was clipped by 1 base and J by 3 bases, with 10 bases between them. Germline CDR1 is SGHVS and CDR2 is FNYEAQ. The CDR3 has 14 residues.